This T cell receptor (beta chain) was documented in a study of beta chain features in type 1 diabetes (dated by TCRdb to the late 2010s). For context, the study as a whole: Mean age, gender distribution, total cell number and subset yield did not differ between patients and healthy donors. Whereas all 28 donors provided naive and central memory subsets, regulatory and stem cell-like memory subsets were isolated from just 8 patients and roughly 8 healthy donors. A total of just under 110,000,000 sorted cells were examined across all samples, and RNA yield correlated strongly with the number of cells per subset. In the study, TCRB repertoires of sorted circulating CD4+ T cell subsets from recently diagnosed type 1 diabetes patients were compared with those of matched healthy donors.

From each donor, a single peripheral blood sample of about 100 mL on average was drawn into heparinised tubes. Naive, central memory, regulatory and stem cell-like memory CD4+ T cells were sorted on a BD FACSAria II using a panel including CD45RO, CCR7, CD25, CD127, CD95 and CD27. All sorted populations exceeded 95% purity. PBMCs were isolated immediately by Lymphoprep density gradient centrifugation and stained directly without culture. So that batch effects would be minimized, each experiment stained and sorted samples in pairs, pairing one healthy donor with one patient. The full study reports these points: Naive, central memory and regulatory TCRB repertoires appeared to be more alike among patients than among healthy donors. Type 1 diabetes patients showed a moderate but significant shortening of TCRB CDR3 length in all four CD4+ subsets. Because cDNA was sequenced instead of genomic DNA, highly expressing activated cells could be over-represented, though the groups showed no difference in activation or CD3 levels. PCR might favor shorter templates, but patient and control samples were amplified and corrected together, so any skew would affect both groups equally. Only small numbers of individuals were included in the HLA sub-analyses, which left unresolved whether HLA type had any influence on TCRB rearrangement. At VDJ recombination sites, type 1 diabetes patients had fewer insertions and more deleted nucleotides, which implies abnormalities in thymic rearrangement.

All of the isolated RNA was reverse transcribed with the High Capacity cDNA Reverse Transcription Kit, so expressed TCRB transcripts were sequenced. Deep immunoSEQ sequencing was applied to naive, central memory and regulatory T cell samples, giving an average of roughly 3.6 million total reads per sample. Sorted cells were lysed in RLT buffer, and RNA was extracted using DNase-treated RNeasy Micro or Mini kits according to cell number. Each cell subset was processed separately to prevent cross-contamination, with patient and healthy donor samples processed together. The immunoSEQ multiplex PCR was used to amplify TCRB sequences from cDNA, generating 87-bp fragments that spanned the CDR3 region. Sequencing of the amplicons was done on the Illumina HiSeq platform. Per the authors' processing: Synthetic template baselines were used to correct PCR bias computationally, reads within Hamming distance 2 were collapsed, and singletons that could not be merged were discarded. By aligning reads against IMGT, V, D and J genes, CDR3 length, and insertions or deletions at six rearrangement sites were assigned. Within each subset, clonotype counts were normalized to sorted cell number, and only after that were true diversity and Gini coefficients computed with the tcR R package. The overlap coefficient, calculated on TCRB nucleotide sequences, was used to quantify repertoire sharing. The source is immuneACCESS, and TCRdb retained only in-frame sequences with V and J called. Part of the clones is not carried over; for the studies checked, unresolved V genes explain less than half of this, and the remainder is unexplained. V and J calls and clone size follow that table, whereas D and trimming were derived from the DNA. The sample includes 300,000 to 400,000 clones, with about a tenth observed a single time. The ten largest clones capture about 1% of the sample.

With respect to this clone: Its binding antigen is unknown. One end of the junction is discordant with germline, which a read error may explain.

The CDR3 sequence holds 15 residues, the cysteine and phenylalanine included. Just CDR3 DNA is preserved here, 45 bases in frame from base 1. From a lookup of the germline V gene (reference sequence), CDR1 and CDR2 are SSHAT and FNYEAQ. Recombination joined TRBV7-7 with TRBJ2-2; too little of a D gene remains to name it. Sequencing was carried out using central memory CD4+ T cells from blood. The clonotype originates from a young man with type 1 diabetes. The sequenced DNA is TGTGCTAGCAGCCCGATGGAGCACACCACCGGGGAGCTGTTTTTT. Translated, this gives CASSPMEHTTGELFF.